This TCR beta chain was profiled in a study of Graves' ophthalmopathy and Graves' hyperthyroidism. The TCR beta CDR3 regions underwent amplification from RNA transcripts. First-round RT-PCR with HTBI primers preceded a second-round multiplex PCR. TCRdb re-called the multiplex PCR reads through MiXCR, storing one row per CDR3 protein. Of hundreds of thousands of distinct CDR3 sequences detected, approximately 21% appear once; the ten largest clones hold about 6.6%. The CDR3 loop spans 15 amino acids. V lost 5 bases and J 5 bases, leaving 19 bases between the germline ends. The germline gives CDR1 MDHEN, CDR2 SYDVKM. This clonotype was counted ten times or more.

This sequence originates from a young woman with stable Graves' hyperthyroidism. Some clones in this sample may be carry-over from other donors' samples. Sequencing used peripheral blood. The chain is built from TRBV28 and TRBJ2-7; D may match TRBD1 or TRBD2 (5 bases each). The CDR3 sequence: CASSGGGQGNHEQYF. The DNA of the CDR3 is TGTGCCAGCAGTGGGGGTGGGCAGGGTAACCACGAGCAGTACTTC.